Listed here are 22 T cell receptor beta chains from one sample, sequenced in a study of CD8 T cells in ankylosing spondylitis. Study conclusions and caveats: A TCR beta motif of eight highly homologous variants appeared characteristic of ankylosing spondylitis blood.

These TCRs' antigens remain unknown. TCRdb recomputed calls from the 5' RACE reads with MiXCR, one row per CDR3 protein. The sample shows about 510,000 distinct CDR3 sequences, approximately 5% of them seen only once. Sequencing input: blood, either unsorted or a sorted T cell fraction (not recorded which). All receptors derive from a male donor with ankylosing spondylitis.

The chain uses TRBV7-2 and TRBJ2-7; no definite D call. From germline, CDR1 is SGHTA and CDR2 FQGNSA. This CDR3 spans 13 amino acids. V shed 5 bases and J shed 3 bases, with 11 bases lying between them. The CDR3 region is CASSTLPSYEQYF. As DNA, the CDR3 is TGTGCCAGCAGCACTTTACCCAGCTACGAGCAGTACTTC.

Many counts were recorded for this clonotype. The gene calls are TRBV6-1 and TRBJ2-3; weak D call: TRBD1 (6 bases). V lost 6 bases and J 6 bases, leaving 16 bases between the germline ends. Germline-derived CDR1 and CDR2 are MNHNS and SASEGT. The CDR3 spans 14 residues. CDR3 coding DNA: TGTGCCAGCAGAGGGGGTATTCAGATTGATACGCAGTATTTT. It encodes CASRGGIQIDTQYF.

This clonotype was seen many times. The chain carries TRBV4-1 and TRBJ2-2; D not resolved. V was clipped by 0 bases and J by 9 bases, with 14 bases between them. In germline, CDR1 is MGHRA, CDR2 YSYEKL. There are 15 residues in the CDR3. CDR3 nucleotide sequence: TGCGCCAGCAGCCAAGATCCCCGGCCAGAACGGGAGCTGTTTTTT. Amino acids: CASSQDPRPERELFF.

About this clonotype: A much larger clonotype is one base distant, so this may be a read error. This sequence joins TRBV7-9 and TRBJ1-1; no firm D call. CDR1 is SEHNR, CDR2 FQNEAQ, per germline (reference sequence). This CDR3 has 14 amino acids. CDR3 protein: CASSLKDIFTEAYF. As DNA, the CDR3 is TGTGCCAGCAGCTTAAAAGACATTTTCACTGAAGCTTACTTT.

This clonotype was counted many times. The chain employs TRBV20-1 and TRBJ2-7, with D possibly being TRBD1 (7 bases). Between the trimmed V and J ends, which lost 1 base and 3 bases, there was a span of 16 bases. Looked up from germline, CDR1 is DFQATT and CDR2 is SNEGSKA (reference sequence). The CDR3 has 15 amino acids. Here the CDR3 DNA reads TGCAGTGCTAGAGCCCCAGGGGGGAAAGACTACGAGCAGTACTTC. It is translated as CSARAPGGKDYEQYF.

This clonotype has a count of ten or more. The chain joins TRBV4-3 to TRBJ1-1, with D possibly matching TRBD1 (5 bases). Trimming took 3 bases from V and 3 from J, leaving 17 bases between them. This CDR3 contains 16 residues. Germline CDR1 reads LGHNA; CDR2 reads YSLEER. The CDR3 region is CASSQRRGDPYTEAFF. CDR3 DNA sequence: TGCGCCAGCAGCCAGAGAAGGGGAGACCCATACACTGAAGCTTTCTTT.

The chain links TRBV5-1 to TRBJ2-6; no definite D call. This CDR3 contains 14 residues. V lost 3 bases, J lost 2 bases, and 6 bases lay in between. The germline V gene encodes CDR1 SGHRS and CDR2 YFSETQ. The CDR3 sequence is CASSSDTGANVLTF. The CDR3 coding sequence is TGCGCCAGCAGCTCTGACACTGGGGCCAACGTCCTGACTTTC. The full variable domain, its missing parts supplied by reference TRBV5-1 and TRBJ2-6, is KAGVTQTPRYLIKTRGQQVTLSCSPISGHRSVSWYQQTPGQGLQFLFEYFSETQRNKGNFPGRFSGRQFSNSRSEMNVSTLELGDSALYLCASSSDTGANVLTFGAGSRLTVL.

This clonotype has at least ten counts. The chain joins TRBV28 to TRBJ1-5; D uncertain. V lost 4 bases and J 5 bases, leaving 6 bases between the germline ends. The CDR3 spans 12 residues. In germline, CDR1 is MDHEN, CDR2 SYDVKM. CDR3 amino acids: CASSSPHQPQHF. CDR3 in DNA: TGTGCCAGCAGTTCCCCTCATCAGCCCCAGCATTTT.

Many counts were recorded for this clonotype. This chain connects TRBV10-3 to TRBJ2-3; D is perhaps TRBD2 (7 bases). CDR3 size: 15 residues. V was pared by 10 bases and J by 0 bases, with 17 bases between. In germline, CDR1 is ENHRY, CDR2 SYGVKD. This chain's CDR3 is CATQGRVASTDTQYF. CDR3 coding DNA: TGTGCCACCCAGGGGAGGGTAGCTAGCACAGATACGCAGTATTTT.

The sample holds many counts of this clonotype. This chain links TRBV5-1 with TRBJ1-2; no clear D. The CDR3 loop spans 14 amino acids. From germline, CDR1 is SGHRS and CDR2 YFSETQ. V was pared by 2 bases and J by 1 base, with 9 bases between. The CDR3 reads CASSFGLINYGYTF. DNA of the CDR3: TGCGCCAGCAGCTTTGGACTCATTAACTATGGCTACACCTTC.

This clonotype was picked up many times. The chain employs TRBV9 and TRBJ1-1; D not certain. The CDR3 has 14 amino acids. Trimming shortened V by 0 bases and J by 0 bases, and 6 bases separated the two germline ends. Germline assignment: CDR1 SGDLS and CDR2 YYNGEE. CDR3 bases: TGTGCCAGCAGCGTAGATCCCTTGAACACTGAAGCTTTCTTT. This sequence encodes CASSVDPLNTEAFF.

Note on this clonotype: A read error may be the cause here, since a much bigger clone is one base away. The rearrangement uses TRBV4-3 and TRBJ1-5, with 9 bases that match TRBD1. This CDR3 contains 17 residues. Germline V gene data show CDR1 as LGHNA and CDR2 as YSLEER. CDR3 sequence (DNA): TGCCCCAGCAGCCAAGACCTGGACAGGGGATTGAATCAGCCCCAGCATTTT. Protein sequence: CPSSQDLDRGLNQPQHF.

The V call is TRBV7-9, the J call TRBJ2-3; a possible D gene is TRBD2 (5 bases). V was cut by 3 bases and J by 7 bases, with 11 bases left in between. The germline CDR1 and CDR2 sequences are SEHNR and FQNEAQ (reference sequence). The CDR3 totals 13 residues. The CDR3 region has the DNA TGTGCCAGCAGCTTTGAACAGCGGAATACGCAGTATTTT. Translated, it gives CASSFEQRNTQYF. The whole variable domain, remainder taken from reference TRBV7-9 and TRBJ2-3, is DTGVSQNPRHKITKRGQNVTFRCDPISEHNRLYWYRQTLGQGPEFLTYFQNEAQLEKSRLLSDRFSAERPKGSFSTLEIQRTEQGDSAMYLCASSFEQRNTQYFGPGTRLTVL.

This clonotype was recorded at least ten times. The chain has TRBV12-3 or TRBV12-4 and TRBJ1-1; the match to TRBD1 covers 7 bases. With 7 bases clipped from V and 1 base from J, the junction kept 3 bases outside the gene matches. CDR3 size: 13 residues. The CDR3 protein is CASNPGGNTEAFF. CDR3 DNA sequence: TGTGCCAGCAACCCAGGGGGGAACACTGAAGCTTTCTTT.

This clonotype has at least ten counts. The rearrangement links TRBV4-2 to TRBJ2-2, with D possibly TRBD2 on 7 matching bases. Germline CDR1 and CDR2: LGHNA and YNFKEQ. Trimming stripped 1 base from V and 2 bases from J, with 11 bases between. CDR3 length equals 16 residues. CDR3 protein: CASSQGGGFNTGELFF. CDR3 coding DNA: TGTGCCAGCAGCCAAGGGGGGGGCTTCAACACCGGGGAGCTGTTTTTT.

This clonotype was seen ten or more times. The rearrangement links TRBV11-2 to TRBJ1-1, with TRBD1 identical over 7 bases. The CDR3 is made up of 13 amino acids. CDR1 and CDR2 from the germline V gene are SGHAT and FQNNGV. V lost 6 bases, J lost 6 bases, and 7 bases stayed unmatched. In nucleotides, the CDR3 is TGTGCCAGCAGTTCTGACAGGGCATCTGAAGCTTTCTTT. The encoded protein is CASSSDRASEAFF.

This clonotype was counted ten times or more. V and J are TRBV29-1 and TRBJ1-1; no reliable D call. Germline CDR1 is SQVTM and CDR2 is ANQGSEA. Trimming took 2 bases from V and 0 from J, leaving 7 bases between them. This CDR3 comprises 13 residues. The CDR3 DNA is TGCAGCGTTGAACACAGTTTGAACACTGAAGCTTTCTTT. The encoded protein is CSVEHSLNTEAFF.

The sample holds many counts of this clonotype. The chain employs TRBV29-1 and TRBJ1-1; D ambiguous. The V end was cut by 6 bases, the J end by 1 base, with 9 bases between. The CDR3 has 12 residues. CDR1 SQVTM and CDR2 ANQGSEA come from the germline V gene. DNA of the CDR3: TGCAGCGTCATCATCGAGAACACTGAAGCTTTCTTT. It encodes CSVIIENTEAFF.

This clonotype has at least ten counts. The V call is TRBV18, the J call TRBJ2-7; 8 nucleotides align to TRBD1. V gave up 4 bases and J gave up 1 base; unmatched junction bases: 6. The CDR3 extends over 15 amino acids. The germline V gene has CDR1 KGHSH and CDR2 LQKENI. The CDR3 reads CASSLHGQGSYEQYF. The CDR3 DNA reads as TGTGCCAGCTCACTCCACGGACAGGGTTCCTACGAGCAGTACTTC.

This clonotype appeared many times. The V and J genes are TRBV5-1 and TRBJ2-2, with D possibly being TRBD2 (5 bases). From germline, CDR1 is SGHRS and CDR2 YFSETQ. There are 12 residues in the CDR3. Trimming took 7 bases from V and 5 from J, leaving 9 bases between them. Here the CDR3 reads CASDGVTGELFF. CDR3 nucleotide sequence: TGCGCCAGCGACGGGGTAACCGGGGAGCTGTTTTTT.

This clonotype was seen many times. The rearrangement joins TRBV4-3 to TRBJ2-7; D remains unclear. The CDR3 extends over 15 amino acids. Trimming took off 1 base at V and 0 bases at J, with 10 bases between the two ends. CDR1 is LGHNA and CDR2 is YSLEER in the germline V gene. The CDR3 sequence: CASSQVLGSSYEQYF. The CDR3 DNA follows: TGCGCCAGCAGCCAAGTCCTGGGAAGCTCCTACGAGCAGTACTTC.

The rearrangement uses TRBV7-9 and TRBJ1-5; no clear D gene. Germline V gene data show CDR1 as SEHNR and CDR2 as FQNEAQ (reference sequence). The CDR3 spans 14 residues. V was clipped by 5 bases and J by 7 bases, with 15 bases between them. CDR3 nucleotide sequence: TGTGCCAGCAGCCACGGAGTGGGTGGGCAGCCCCAGCATTTT. Translated, it gives CASSHGVGGQPQHF.